This T cell receptor beta chain was identified during a study of human T cells and chemical hapten exposure. CDR1 SGHTA and CDR2 FQGNSA come from the germline V gene. Trimming cost V 5 bases and J 4 bases, with 5 bases left between them. CDR3 length: 11 residues. What the library attached to individual cDNA molecules were unique molecular identifiers. MiXCR was run by TCRdb on the RACE reads, yielding one entry per CDR3 protein. The sample yields about 82,000 distinct CDR3 sequences, around 10% seen once. The time point is: patch test 1, 2 weeks after DPC sensitization. Treatment meaning: therapeutic diphenylcyclopropenone sensitization with weekly scalp DPC.

The specimen was whole blood, collected in connection with sensitization to the hapten diphenylcyclopropenone (DPC). The sequence came from a woman aged 45-65 years with alopecia areata. Some clones in this sample may be carry-over from other donors' samples. This chain links TRBV7-2 with TRBJ2-5, with D uncertain. CDR3 residues: CASSIGETQYF. As DNA, the CDR3 is TGTGCCAGCAGCATAGGAGAGACCCAGTACTTC. Complete variable domain (other parts from reference TRBV7-2 and TRBJ2-5): GAGVSQSPSNKVTEKGKDVELRCDPISGHTALYWYRQSLGQGLEFLIYFQGNSAPDKSGLPSDRFSAERTGGSVSTLTIQRTQQEDSAVYLCASSIGETQYFGPGTRLLVL.